This TCR beta chain was recovered during a study of Ad26.COV2.S vaccination and SARS-CoV-2 variants. Study information: Once or twice, 56 days apart, Ad26.COV2.S was delivered intramuscularly.

This clone appeared a single time. The length of the CDR3 is 17 residues. Germline CDR1 ENHRY, CDR2 SYGVKD. Between the trimmed V and J ends, which lost 3 bases and 5 bases, there was a span of 19 bases. The table came from immunoSEQ multiplex PCR; TCRdb's copy has only in-frame clones and leaves some out. The sample has roughly 350,000 clones, 80% to 90% seen once. Noted treatment: roughly 19 received Ad26.COV2.S at low or high dose, single or two shots; about 5 received placebo; per-sample allocation not given. Day 63 after the first vaccine or placebo injection was the time point for sampling. The sequencing here drew on peripheral blood, taken in a trial of Ad26.COV2.S vaccine versus placebo. This chain uses TRBV10-3 with TRBJ2-2; D possibly corresponds to TRBD2 (6 bases). This clonotype was sampled from a person aged 18-65 years who received the Ad26.COV2.S COVID-19 vaccine or a placebo. CDR3 amino acids: CAISDPGLSFGTGELFF. CDR3 nucleotide sequence: TGTGCCATCAGTGATCCGGGACTTTCATTCGGGACCGGGGAGCTGTTTTTT.